These 5 T cell receptor beta chains originate from one sample sequenced in a study of blood T cell repertoires in COVID-19. Using immunoSEQ multiplex PCR, the repertoire was profiled, and TCRdb retains in-frame clones only, with some absent. This table has roughly 300,000 clones, about 90% appearing once. Sequenced sample: peripheral blood. All receptors derive from a woman aged 40 to 50 who had recovered from COVID-19.

Ten or more counts support this clone. V is TRBV30 and J is TRBJ1-4; TRBD1 is a possible D gene (5 bases). There are 14 residues in the CDR3. V dropped 2 bases and J dropped 7 bases, with 14 bases sitting between them. The germline V gene encodes CDR1 GTSNPN and CDR2 SVGIG (reference sequence). In DNA form, the CDR3 reads TGTGCCTGGAGTCCAGGGAGGCGGAGTGAAAAACTGTTTTTT. This gives the protein CAWSPGRRSEKLFF.

The rearrangement uses TRBV5-1 and TRBJ1-4; the D is unclear. The CDR3 contains 16 residues. CDR1 and CDR2 from the germline V gene are SGHRS and YFSETQ. Deletions cut 0 bases from V and 0 bases from J, with 9 bases between. CDR3: CASSLDRRATNEKLFF. The CDR3 bases are TGCGCCAGCAGCTTGGACAGAAGAGCAACTAATGAAAAACTGTTTTTT.

The rearrangement joins TRBV5-5 to TRBJ2-7; TRBD1 might be the D (5 bases). V was trimmed by 5 bases and J by 3 bases, leaving 12 bases between them. The CDR3 runs 13 residues. Germline V gene sequence: CDR1 SGHKS, CDR2 YYEKEE (reference sequence). CDR3 loop: CASSSTGFYEQYF. CDR3 nucleotide sequence: TGTGCCAGCAGTTCCACAGGCTTCTACGAGCAGTACTTC.

This clone was observed many times. The rearrangement links TRBV7-9 to TRBJ2-1; TRBD2 agrees at 7 bases. The CDR3 has 15 amino acids. Unmatched junction bases numbered 2, after V lost 2 bases and J lost 1 base. Looked up from germline, CDR1 is SEHNR and CDR2 is FQNEAQ (reference sequence). The CDR3 protein is CASSLTRGSYNEQFF. The CDR3, as DNA: TGTGCCAGCAGCTTAACGCGGGGGTCCTACAATGAGCAGTTCTTC. The variable domain in full, completed from reference TRBV7-9 and TRBJ2-1, reads DTGVSQNPRHKITKRGQNVTFRCDPISEHNRLYWYRQTLGQGPEFLTYFQNEAQLEKSRLLSDRFSAERPKGSFSTLEIQRTEQGDSAMYLCASSLTRGSYNEQFFGPGTRLTVL.

The chain joins TRBV19 to TRBJ1-1; maybe TRBD1 (5 bases). The CDR3 extends over 16 amino acids. Germline-derived CDR1 and CDR2 are LNHDA and SQIVND (reference sequence). Trimming shortened V by 7 bases and J by 1 base, and 19 bases separated the two germline ends. CDR3 loop: CASTNRPQGGNTEAFF. CDR3 nucleotide sequence: TGTGCCAGTACCAACCGCCCCCAGGGAGGGAACACTGAAGCTTTCTTT.